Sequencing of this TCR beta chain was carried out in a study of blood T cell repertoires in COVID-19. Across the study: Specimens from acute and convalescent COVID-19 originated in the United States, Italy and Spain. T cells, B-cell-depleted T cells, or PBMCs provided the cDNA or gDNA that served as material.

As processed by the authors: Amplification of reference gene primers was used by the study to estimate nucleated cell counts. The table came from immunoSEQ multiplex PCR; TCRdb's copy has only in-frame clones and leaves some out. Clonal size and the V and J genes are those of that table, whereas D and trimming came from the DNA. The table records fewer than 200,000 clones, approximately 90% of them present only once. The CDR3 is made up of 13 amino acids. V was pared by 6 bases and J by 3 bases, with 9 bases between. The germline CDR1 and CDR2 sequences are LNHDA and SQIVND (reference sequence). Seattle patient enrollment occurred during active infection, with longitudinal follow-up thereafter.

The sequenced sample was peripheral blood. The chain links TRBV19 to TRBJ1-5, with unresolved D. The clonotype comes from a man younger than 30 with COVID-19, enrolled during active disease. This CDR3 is CASSDTANQPQHF. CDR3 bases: TGTGCCAGTAGCGACACAGCCAATCAGCCCCAGCATTTT.